The 13 T cell receptor beta chains in this list originate from one sample, sequenced in a study of blood T cells in healthy people across ages. A J-beta primer mix and a sample-barcoded 5' primer were used in a second PCR of about 6 to 12 cycles. TCRdb itself ran the 5' RACE reads through MiXCR, one entry per CDR3 protein. The sample includes roughly 800,000 distinct CDR3 sequences, 58% seen only once; the top ten take about 20%. The specimen sequenced was blood. These receptors were collected from a man younger than 45 in good health.

For this clonotype: Relative to the germline gene, one junction end is altered; a read error may explain this. The chain is built from TRBV4-3 and TRBJ1-6, with D hard to call. Germline V CDR1 and CDR2: LGHNA, YSLEER. The CDR3 extends over 18 amino acids. CDR3 bases: TGCGCCAGCAGCCAAGATCTGGATGAGCATGGCATTGTTTCAGCCCTCCACTTT. This translates into CASSQDLDEHGIVSALHF.

This clonotype has only a few counts. This chain links TRBV5-6 with TRBJ2-3; D uncertain. The V and J ends lost 4 bases and 2 bases respectively, with 11 bases between them. Germline CDR1 is SGHDT and CDR2 is YYEEEE. The CDR3 is 14 amino acids. CDR3 in amino acids: CASSPTDDTDTQYF. Here the CDR3 DNA reads TGTGCCAGCAGCCCGACGGACGACACAGATACGCAGTATTTT.

This clonotype came up once. This chain links TRBV9 with TRBJ2-6; tentatively, D is TRBD2 (6 bases). CDR3 length equals 15 residues. The V end was cut by 2 bases, the J end by 2 bases, with 8 bases between. Germline CDR1 SGDLS, CDR2 YYNGEE. As DNA, the CDR3 is TGTGCCAGCAGCGTTACGGGGGCTGGGGCCAACGTCCTGACTTTC. This encodes CASSVTGAGANVLTF.

Only a few counts were recorded for this clonotype. The V and J genes are TRBV25-1 and TRBJ1-2, with unresolved D. The CDR3 is 14 residues long. Germline values: CDR1 MGHDK, CDR2 SYGVNS. Deletions cut 1 base from V and 1 base from J, with 7 bases between. CDR3 protein: CASSESALNYGYTF. DNA for the CDR3: TGTGCCAGCAGTGAATCCGCCCTTAACTATGGCTACACCTTC.

The chain couples TRBV7-6 to TRBJ2-3; no clear D gene. The ends were cut back, 6 bases at V and 5 bases at J, with 9 bases in the middle. This CDR3 has 12 residues. Germline V gene sequence: CDR1 SGHVS, CDR2 FNYEAQ. The CDR3 is CASSRGLDTQYF. CDR3 bases: TGTGCCAGCAGTCGAGGCTTAGATACGCAGTATTTT.

CDR3 coding DNA: TGTGCCAGCAGCCCTTTACTACAGGTCGGTGGCTACACCTTC. Its protein product is CASSPLLQVGGYTF. The chain recombines TRBV11-1 with TRBJ1-2; maybe TRBD1 (5 bases). Trimming took off 5 bases at V and 7 bases at J, with 17 bases between the two ends. CDR1 is SGHAT, CDR2 FQDESV, per germline (reference sequence). This CDR3 region has 14 residues.

This chain links TRBV7-2 with TRBJ1-2, with a tentative D call TRBD1 (5 bases). This CDR3 comprises 13 residues. V lost 2 bases and J 8 bases, leaving 12 bases between the germline ends. Germline V gene data show CDR1 as SGHTA and CDR2 as FQGNSA. DNA of the CDR3: TGTGCCAGCAGCTTACCGGGGGTTAGAGGCTACACCTTC. Translation: CASSLPGVRGYTF.

This chain joins TRBV5-1 and TRBJ1-1; 8 nucleotides agree with TRBD1. CDR1 and CDR2 (germline): SGHRS, YFSETQ. V was pared by 1 base and J by 0 bases, with 8 bases of the junction left unmatched. The CDR3 loop spans 17 amino acids. CDR3 residues: CASSLQDRAWMNTEAFF. Written as DNA, the CDR3 is TGCGCCAGCAGCTTGCAGGACAGGGCCTGGATGAACACTGAAGCTTTCTTT.

The V gene is TRBV3-1, the J gene TRBJ1-2; 9 bases align to TRBD1. Losses at the gene ends were 7 bases for V and 7 bases for J; bases not matched to a gene: 16. Germline V CDR1 and CDR2: LGHDT, YNNKEL (reference sequence). The CDR3 spans 16 residues. DNA of the CDR3: TGTGCCAGCACCGACGCTCCGGGACAGGGATATGGTGGCTACACCTTC. Protein sequence: CASTDAPGQGYGGYTF.

This clonotype appeared a few times. The chain is built from TRBV20-1 and TRBJ2-4, with 13 nucleotides matching TRBD2. Trimming cost V 6 bases and J 13 bases; bases outside gene matches: 9. Germline values: CDR1 DFQATT, CDR2 SNEGSKA (reference sequence). This CDR3 has 13 amino acids. The CDR3 DNA reads TGCAGTGCCCCGACTAGCGGGAGGTTAGAGCAGTACTTC. It codes for CSAPTSGRLEQYF.

The V gene is TRBV29-1, the J gene TRBJ2-2; D gene uncertain. Germline CDR1 and CDR2: SQVTM and ANQGSEA. The CDR3 runs 15 residues. Trimming stripped 5 bases from V and 3 bases from J, with 16 bases between. CDR3 nucleotide sequence: TGCAGCGTTCCCGCAGTCGGGTTAGACACCGGGGAGCTGTTTTTT. Translating it yields CSVPAVGLDTGELFF.

This clonotype was recorded at least ten times. The CDR3 DNA is TGCGCCAGCAGACCTGGGACAGCCTCCTACGAGCAGTACTTC. It encodes CASRPGTASYEQYF. The chain joins TRBV5-1 to TRBJ2-7; 7 nucleotides align to TRBD1. In germline, CDR1 is SGHRS, CDR2 YFSETQ. The CDR3 consists of 14 residues. J was trimmed by 0 bases and V by 5 bases; bases with no gene match: 5.

The count of this clonotype is one. V gene TRBV9 combines with J gene TRBJ2-7, with D possibly being TRBD2 (6 bases). V was shortened by 3 bases and J by 0 bases, with 13 bases between the two germline ends. CDR3 size: 15 residues. Per germline, CDR1 SGDLS and CDR2 YYNGEE. The CDR3 reads CASSAGTEHSYEQYF. The CDR3 region has the DNA TGTGCCAGCAGCGCCGGGACTGAACACTCCTACGAGCAGTACTTC.